This T cell receptor (beta chain) came from a study of blood T cell repertoires in COVID-19. Background on the study: Material from acute and convalescent COVID-19 was sourced from the United States, Italy and Spain.

This CDR3 has 14 residues. Germline values: CDR1 SNHLY, CDR2 FYNNEI. V was cut by 1 base and J by 2 bases, with 9 bases left in between. Methods used by the authors: Estimation of nucleated cell counts relied on the amplification of reference gene primers. Profiling relied on immunoSEQ multiplex PCR, and the TCRdb table lists in-frame clones only, not all of them. V, J and clone size were drawn from that table, and D and trimming were deduced from the DNA. The sample records approximately 14,000 clones, roughly 84% being singletons. Sequenced: peripheral blood. The sequence was collected from a man aged 45-65 years with active COVID-19. This sequence joins TRBV2 and TRBJ2-7, with D unresolved. CDR3 nucleotides: TGTGCCAGCAGTGAAGGTTTTCAGGCCTACGAGCAGTACTTC. Protein product: CASSEGFQAYEQYF.